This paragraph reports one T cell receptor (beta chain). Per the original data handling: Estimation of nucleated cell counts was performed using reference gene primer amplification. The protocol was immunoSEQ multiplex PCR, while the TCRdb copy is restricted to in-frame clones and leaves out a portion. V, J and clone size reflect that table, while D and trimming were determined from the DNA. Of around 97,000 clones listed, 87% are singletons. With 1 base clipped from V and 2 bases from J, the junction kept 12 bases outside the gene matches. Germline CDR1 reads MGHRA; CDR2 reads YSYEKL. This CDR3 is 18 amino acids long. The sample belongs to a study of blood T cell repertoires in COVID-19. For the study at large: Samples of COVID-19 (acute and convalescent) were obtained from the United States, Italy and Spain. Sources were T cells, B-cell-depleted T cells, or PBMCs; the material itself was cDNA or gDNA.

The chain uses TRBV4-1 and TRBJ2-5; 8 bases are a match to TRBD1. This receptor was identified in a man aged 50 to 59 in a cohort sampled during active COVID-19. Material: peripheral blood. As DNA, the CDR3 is TGCGCCAGCAGCCAAGCCGAAGGACGGGACAGGCGGCAAGAGACCCAGTACTTC. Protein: CASSQAEGRDRRQETQYF.